A selection of T cell receptor beta chains follows, all from one sample in a study of identical twins. TCRdb re-called the 5' RACE reads with MiXCR, one entry per CDR3 protein. Of 200,000 to 250,000 distinct CDR3 sequences in the sample, about 7.5% were seen once. The sample was also linked to a second study, of yellow fever vaccine responses in identical twins.

The sample comprised memory (CD45RO+) T cells sorted from blood. The receptors here all came from a woman aged 18-29 years in good health. Each CDR3 is given with its conserved first and last residue. D genes are given only for firm matches. Expanded clones are given a class, and other clones once, few, many or no size at all.

V	J	size	D	CDR3	DNA
TRBV7-9	TRBJ1-6	few	TRBD1	CASSRIPGQGNSPLHF	TGTGCCAGCAGCCGAATTCCGGGACAGGGGAATTCACCCCTCCACTTT
TRBV20-1	TRBJ2-2	NA	NA	CSARLPNTGELFF	TGCAGTGCTAGATTGCCAAACACCGGGGAGCTGTTTTTT
TRBV12-2	TRBJ2-7	NA	NA	CASRIDYEQYF	TGTGCAAGTCGCATAGATTACGAGCAGTACTTC
TRBV6-5	TRBJ1-2	many	TRBD1	CASSSFDRGDYGYTF	TGTGCCAGCAGTTCCTTCGACAGGGGTGACTATGGCTACACCTTC
TRBV20-1	TRBJ2-5	NA	NA	CSASRGRIGETQYF	TGCAGTGCTAGCCGCGGACGAATAGGAGAGACCCAGTACTTC
TRBV6-1	TRBJ2-7	few	NA	CASSPSWARRSYEQYF	TGTGCCAGCAGTCCATCCTGGGCCCGGCGCTCCTACGAGCAGTACTTC
TRBV5-4	TRBJ2-7	few	NA	CASSPTRTHLSEQYF	TGTGCCAGCAGCCCGACCCGCACCCACTTGAGCGAGCAGTACTTC
TRBV21-1	TRBJ2-5	few	NA	CASSNPPGAPRETQYF	TGTGCCAGCAGCAACCCCCCTGGGGCTCCGCGGGAGACCCAGTACTTC
TRBV27	TRBJ1-5	many	NA	CASSLSLPFQPQHF	TGTGCCAGCAGTTTATCCCTCCCTTTTCAGCCCCAGCATTTT
TRBV6-2/TRBV6-3	TRBJ2-1	NA	TRBD2	CASRSQRDRFYNEQFF	TGTGCCAGCCGGTCTCAGCGGGACCGCTTCTACAATGAGCAGTTCTTC
TRBV7-2	TRBJ1-3	many	NA	CASSSVTSSGNTIYF	TGTGCCAGCAGCTCCGTGACAAGCTCTGGAAACACCATATATTTT
TRBV10-3	TRBJ2-7	few	TRBD1	CAISDPDRGLHEQYF	TGTGCCATCAGTGATCCGGACAGGGGGTTGCACGAGCAGTACTTC
TRBV7-9	TRBJ2-7	many	TRBD1	CASSLFRDRAGEQYF	TGTGCCAGCAGCTTATTCCGGGACAGGGCTGGAGAGCAGTACTTC
TRBV6-2/TRBV6-3	TRBJ2-7	many	TRBD1	CASRDRVYEQYF	TGTGCCAGCCGGGACAGGGTCTACGAGCAGTACTTC
TRBV5-1	TRBJ1-6	NA	NA	CASSLAGRTDSPLHF	TGCGCCAGCAGCTTGGCGGGCAGGACGGATTCACCCCTCCACTTT
TRBV19	TRBJ2-3	few	NA	CASSIEGGRTDTQYF	TGTGCCAGTAGTATCGAGGGGGGACGCACAGATACGCAGTATTTT
TRBV30	TRBJ1-2	once	NA	CAWTLGQNYGYTF	TGTGCCTGGACCCTAGGACAGAATTATGGCTACACCTTC
TRBV12-5	TRBJ2-1	many	NA	CASGLTQGNEQFF	TGTGCTAGTGGTTTGACCCAAGGCAATGAGCAGTTCTTC
TRBV20-1	TRBJ2-3	many	NA	CSASNTQSTDTQYF	TGCAGTGCTAGCAACACCCAGAGCACAGATACGCAGTATTTT
TRBV28	TRBJ2-1	NA	NA	CASSSAQGSLTYNEQFF	TGTGCCAGCAGTTCCGCCCAGGGCAGCCTTACCTACAATGAGCAGTTCTTC
TRBV20-1	TRBJ1-5	NA	NA	CSGLDSNQPQHF	TGCAGTGGATTAGATAGCAATCAGCCCCAGCATTTT
TRBV11-1	TRBJ2-7	few	TRBD2	CASSLGSVGGPSFSYEQYF	TGTGCCAGCAGCTTAGGATCCGTGGGAGGGCCTTCGTTTTCCTACGAGCAGTACTTC
TRBV20-1	TRBJ2-5	NA	NA	CSASFAGEGETQYF	TGCAGTGCTAGTTTTGCGGGCGAGGGGGAGACCCAGTACTTC
TRBV6-1	TRBJ1-5	many	NA	CASSKHQDGIQPQHF	TGTGCCAGCAGTAAGCATCAGGATGGGATTCAGCCCCAGCATTTT
TRBV12-3/TRBV12-4	TRBJ2-7	many	NA	CASTEGGGATYEQYF	TGTGCCAGCACCGAAGGAGGTGGGGCCACCTACGAGCAGTACTTC
TRBV4-2	TRBJ2-4	few	TRBD2	CASSPALSPSGRSITKNIQYF	TGTGCCAGCAGCCCGGCTCTCTCTCCGAGCGGGAGGAGTATAACCAAAAACATTCAGTACTTC
TRBV2	TRBJ2-1	few	NA	CASSDSFLTVSSYNEQFF	TGTGCCAGCAGTGATAGTTTCCTGACAGTTAGCTCCTACAATGAGCAGTTCTTC
TRBV5-1	TRBJ2-1	many	TRBD2	CASSLGSSGGYNEQFF	TGCGCCAGCAGCTTGGGTTCTAGCGGGGGGTACAATGAGCAGTTCTTC
TRBV27	TRBJ2-3	NA	NA	CASRSAGTVTQYF	TGTGCCAGCAGATCCGCGGGGACAGTTACGCAGTATTTT
TRBV6-1	TRBJ2-5	NA	TRBD2	CASRRNPSGRLYQETQYF	TGTGCCAGCAGGCGCAATCCTAGCGGGAGATTGTACCAAGAGACCCAGTACTTC
TRBV20-1	TRBJ2-7	NA	TRBD1	CSARPDRGKNEQYF	TGCAGTGCCAGACCGGACAGGGGAAAGAACGAGCAGTACTTC
TRBV6-2/TRBV6-3	TRBJ2-1	many	NA	CASASTNEQFF	TGTGCCAGCGCCTCTACCAATGAGCAGTTCTTC
TRBV4-3	TRBJ1-3	NA	TRBD1	CASSHGTGAGNTIYF	TGCGCCAGCAGCCATGGGACAGGGGCTGGAAACACCATATATTTT
TRBV5-5	TRBJ2-3	NA	NA	CASSLASRLDNTDTQYF	TGTGCCAGCAGCTTGGCTTCTAGACTAGACAACACAGATACGCAGTATTTT
TRBV27	TRBJ2-2	NA	TRBD2	CASSFTSETGELFF	TGTGCCAGCAGTTTTACTAGCGAGACCGGGGAGCTGTTTTTT
TRBV20-1	TRBJ2-7	few	NA	CSATGLGPPQYF	TGCAGTGCCACCGGACTTGGCCCCCCACAGTACTTC
TRBV6-4	TRBJ2-3	few	TRBD1	CASSEGQSTDTQYF	TGTGCCAGCAGTGAGGGACAGAGCACAGATACGCAGTATTTT
TRBV5-1	TRBJ1-2	NA	NA	CASSIQIDANYGYTF	TGCGCCAGCAGCATCCAGATAGACGCTAACTATGGCTACACCTTC
TRBV10-3	TRBJ2-3	few	TRBD2	CAISSGRDTDTQYF	TGTGCCATCAGTAGCGGGAGGGACACAGATACGCAGTATTTT
TRBV20-1	TRBJ2-2	few	TRBD2	CSAREEREAGELFF	TGCAGTGCCAGGGAGGAGCGGGAGGCCGGGGAGCTGTTTTTT
TRBV6-6	TRBJ1-5	few	NA	CASSRDNQQPQHF	TGTGCCAGCAGCAGGGACAACCAGCAGCCCCAGCATTTT
TRBV11-2	TRBJ2-1	NA	NA	CASSSDRHNEQFF	TGTGCCAGCAGCTCCGACAGGCACAATGAGCAGTTCTTC
TRBV7-9	TRBJ1-4	many	TRBD1	CASLTDRGTEKLFF	TGTGCCAGCCTTACCGACAGGGGTACCGAAAAACTGTTTTTT
TRBV7-3	TRBJ2-2	few	NA	CASEPGGGPNTGELFF	TGTGCCAGCGAACCAGGGGGGGGGCCCAACACCGGGGAGCTGTTTTTT
TRBV20-1	TRBJ2-2	many	TRBD2	CSARVTSGGPRTGELFF	TGCAGTGCTAGAGTCACTAGCGGGGGCCCTAGGACCGGGGAGCTGTTTTTT
TRBV2	TRBJ1-6	NA	NA	CASSDRWNSPLHF	TGTGCCAGCAGTGATCGGTGGAATTCACCCCTCCACTTT
TRBV3-1	TRBJ2-1	NA	NA	CASSQVSGRLYNKQFF	TGTGCCAGCAGCCAAGTTTCCGGGCGCCTCTACAATAAGCAGTTCTTC